This TCR beta chain came from a study of identical twins. General study findings and limits: In cord blood, abundant beta clonotypes had fewer insertions; memory showed no trend. Modelling underestimated the level of out-of-frame TCR alpha sharing observed in monozygotic twins.

A universal primer binding site was introduced by template switching. The final cDNA contained unique molecular identifiers. TCRdb called the 5' RACE reads again in MiXCR, with one record for every CDR3 protein. The sample lists hundreds of thousands of distinct CDR3 sequences, about 7% seen once, with about 3.6% in the top ten. This clonotype was seen many times. The antigen is unknown. The CDR3 has 14 residues. CDR1 DFQATT and CDR2 SNEGSKA come from the germline V gene (reference sequence). Trimming shortened V by 3 bases and J by 1 base, and 12 bases separated the two germline ends. These same data were also listed under a study on yellow fever vaccine responses in identical twins. From that paper: A vaccine T cell response that seemed partly convergent and partly personalized was reported in twins.

The sequence was collected from a woman between 18 and 29 years old in good health. The V call is TRBV20-1, the J call TRBJ1-1; D unresolved. The sequenced sample consisted of memory (CD45RO+) T cells sorted from blood. CDR3 bases: TGCAGTGCTAGCCCCATTTCGCAGAACACTGAAGCTTTCTTT. Its translation is CSASPISQNTEAFF.